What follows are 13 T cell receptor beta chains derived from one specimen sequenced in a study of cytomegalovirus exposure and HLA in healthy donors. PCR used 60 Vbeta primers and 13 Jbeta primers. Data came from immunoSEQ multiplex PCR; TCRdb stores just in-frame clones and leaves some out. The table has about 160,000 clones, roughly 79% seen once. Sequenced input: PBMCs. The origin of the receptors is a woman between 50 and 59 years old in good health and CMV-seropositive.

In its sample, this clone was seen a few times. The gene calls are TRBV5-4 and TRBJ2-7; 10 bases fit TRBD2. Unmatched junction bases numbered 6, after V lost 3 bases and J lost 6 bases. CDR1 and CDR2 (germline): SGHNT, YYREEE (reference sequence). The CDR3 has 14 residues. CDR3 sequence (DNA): TGTGCCAGCAGCTATACCCGGACTAGCGGCGAGCAGTACTTC. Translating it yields CASSYTRTSGEQYF. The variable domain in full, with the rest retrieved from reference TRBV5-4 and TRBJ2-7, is ETGVTQSPTHLIKTRGQQVTLRCSSQSGHNTVSWYQQALGQGPQFIFQYYREEENGRGNFPPRFSGLQFPNYSSELNVNALELDDSALYLCASSYTRTSGEQYFGPGTRLTVT.

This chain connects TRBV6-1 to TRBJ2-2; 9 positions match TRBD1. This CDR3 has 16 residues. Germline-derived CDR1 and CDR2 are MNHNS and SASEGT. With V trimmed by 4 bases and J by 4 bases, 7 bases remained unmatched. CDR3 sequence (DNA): TGTGCCAGCAGTGCCTGGACAGGGGAGGGCACCGGGGAGCTGTTTTTT. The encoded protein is CASSAWTGEGTGELFF.

The CDR3 bases are TGTGCCACCAGCAGAACGACCGGGACAGGGCCCTACGAGCAGTACTTC. It is translated as CATSRTTGTGPYEQYF. The chain is built from TRBV15 and TRBJ2-7; TRBD1 matches at 9 bases. The CDR3 is 16 amino acids. V trimming: 2 bases; J trimming: 2 bases; junction bases outside the gene matches: 7. Germline V gene sequence: CDR1 LNHNV, CDR2 YYDKDF (reference sequence).

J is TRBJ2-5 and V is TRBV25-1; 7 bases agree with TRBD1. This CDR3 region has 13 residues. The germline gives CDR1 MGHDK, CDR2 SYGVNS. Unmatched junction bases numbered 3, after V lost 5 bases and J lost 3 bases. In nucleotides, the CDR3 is TGTGCCAGCAGTCGACAGGGAGAAGAGACCCAGTACTTC. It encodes CASSRQGEETQYF.

CDR3 nucleotide sequence: TGTGCCGGGCACAGGGAGCGGGAGATTGTCAATGAGCAGTTCTTC. As protein: CAGHREREIVNEQFF. The V call is TRBV2, the J call TRBJ2-1; 8 positions match TRBD2. The junction had 15 bases not matched to a gene; V was cut back by 11 bases and J by 6 bases. Looked up from germline, CDR1 is SNHLY and CDR2 is FYNNEI. The CDR3 runs 15 residues.

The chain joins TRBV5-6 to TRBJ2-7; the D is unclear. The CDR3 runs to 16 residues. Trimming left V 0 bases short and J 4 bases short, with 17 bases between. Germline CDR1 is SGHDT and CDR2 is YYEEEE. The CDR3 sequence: CASSLALGRKAYEQYF. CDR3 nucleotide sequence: TGTGCCAGCAGCTTGGCCCTGGGCAGGAAGGCTTACGAGCAGTACTTC.

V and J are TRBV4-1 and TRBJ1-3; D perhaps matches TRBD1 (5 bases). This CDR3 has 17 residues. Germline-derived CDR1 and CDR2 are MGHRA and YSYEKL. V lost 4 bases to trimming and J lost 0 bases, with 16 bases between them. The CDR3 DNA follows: TGCGCCAGCAGCCCTCTCTTGGGGGGAAACTCTGGAAACACCATATATTTT. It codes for CASSPLLGGNSGNTIYF.

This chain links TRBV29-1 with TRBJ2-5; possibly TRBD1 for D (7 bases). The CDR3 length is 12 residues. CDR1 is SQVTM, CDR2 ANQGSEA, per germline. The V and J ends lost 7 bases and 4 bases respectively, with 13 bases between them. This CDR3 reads CSGNRGGETQYF. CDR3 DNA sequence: TGCAGCGGCAACAGGGGAGGAGAGACCCAGTACTTC.

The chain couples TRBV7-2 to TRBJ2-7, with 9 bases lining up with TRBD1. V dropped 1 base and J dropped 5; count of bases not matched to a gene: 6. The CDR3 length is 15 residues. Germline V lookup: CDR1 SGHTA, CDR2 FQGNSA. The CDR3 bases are TGTGCCAGCAGCTTAGGGGGACAGGGTGGAGACGAGCAGTACTTC. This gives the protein CASSLGGQGGDEQYF.

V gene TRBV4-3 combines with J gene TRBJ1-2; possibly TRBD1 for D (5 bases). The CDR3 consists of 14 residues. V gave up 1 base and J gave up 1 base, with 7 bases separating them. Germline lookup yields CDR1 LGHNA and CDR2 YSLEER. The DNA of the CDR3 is TGCGCCAGCAGCCAAGCGACAGATAACTATGGCTACACCTTC. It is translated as CASSQATDNYGYTF.

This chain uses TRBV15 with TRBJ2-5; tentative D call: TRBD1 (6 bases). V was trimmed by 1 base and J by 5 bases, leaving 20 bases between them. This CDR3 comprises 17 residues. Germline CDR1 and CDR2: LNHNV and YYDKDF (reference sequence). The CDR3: CATSRGTEGGNRETQYF. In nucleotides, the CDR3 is TGTGCCACCAGCAGAGGGACAGAGGGCGGAAATCGGGAGACCCAGTACTTC.

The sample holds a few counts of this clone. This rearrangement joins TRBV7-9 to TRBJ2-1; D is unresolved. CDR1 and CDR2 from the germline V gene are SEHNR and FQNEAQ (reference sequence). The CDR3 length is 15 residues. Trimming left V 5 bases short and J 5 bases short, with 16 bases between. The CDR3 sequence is CASSTKRRVNNEQFF. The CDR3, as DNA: TGTGCCAGCAGCACCAAACGACGGGTCAACAATGAGCAGTTCTTC.

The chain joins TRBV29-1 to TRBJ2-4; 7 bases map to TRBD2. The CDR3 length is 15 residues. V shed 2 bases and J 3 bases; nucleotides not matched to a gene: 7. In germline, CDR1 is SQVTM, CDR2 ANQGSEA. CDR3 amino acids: CSVELMGEGKNIQYF. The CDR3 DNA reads TGCAGCGTTGAATTGATGGGGGAGGGCAAAAACATTCAGTACTTC.